This T cell receptor (beta chain) stems from a study of cytomegalovirus exposure and HLA in healthy donors. Across the whole study: A subsequent analysis stated that the 100 to 150 validation repertoires were run on the same platform as the 600 to 750 first-cohort repertoires.

Some clones are missing from TCRdb's copy, which holds only in-frame ones; the method was immunoSEQ multiplex PCR. The profile shows 100,000 to 150,000 clones, 89% of them singletons. The V end lost 5 bases, the J end lost 6 bases, and 13 bases lay between the germline ends. The CDR3 is 13 residues long. Per the germline V gene, CDR1 is SNHLY and CDR2 is FYNNEI. These donors were members of the roughly 110-subject validation cohort, a group separate from the approximately 670-subject first cohort. This chain connects TRBV2 to TRBJ1-1; weak D call: TRBD1 (6 bases). The sequence came from a woman aged 18-35 years in good health and CMV-seronegative. Material: PBMCs. This CDR3 is CASSLGQLAEAFF. The DNA for the CDR3 is TGTGCCAGCAGTCTTGGACAGTTGGCTGAAGCTTTCTTT.